The 8 T cell receptor beta chains below were found in one sample sequenced in a study of cytomegalovirus exposure and HLA in healthy donors. Measured with immunoSEQ multiplex PCR; TCRdb has only the in-frame clones, and not every one. The table records 150,000 to 200,000 clones, around 84% of them present only once. Input material: PBMCs. These receptors came from a man aged 18 to 29 in good health and CMV-seropositive.

The gene calls are TRBV9 and TRBJ2-5; TRBD1 aligns across 7 bases. The CDR3 extends over 14 amino acids. Looked up from germline, CDR1 is SGDLS and CDR2 is YYNGEE. The V and J ends lost 2 bases and 1 base, in that order; junction bases with no gene match: 2. The CDR3 nucleotides read TGTGCCAGCAGCGTCGACAGGGTCCAAGAGACCCAGTACTTC. This codes for CASSVDRVQETQYF.

The V and J genes are TRBV7-2 and TRBJ2-7, with 7 bases identical to TRBD1. From germline, CDR1 is SGHTA and CDR2 FQGNSA. The junction had 11 bases not matched to a gene; V was cut back by 1 base and J by 2 bases. The CDR3 is 17 amino acids. The CDR3 DNA is TGTGCCAGCAGCTTAGGGGTAGGCAGGGGGAAACCCTACGAGCAGTACTTC. Translation: CASSLGVGRGKPYEQYF.

This rearrangement joins TRBV4-2 to TRBJ2-3; D is perhaps TRBD2 (6 bases). The CDR3 has 17 residues. V dropped 0 bases and J dropped 2 bases, with 15 bases sitting between them. CDR1 is LGHNA, CDR2 YNFKEQ, per germline. The CDR3 sequence is CASSQDQRATNTDTQYF. The DNA of the CDR3 is TGTGCCAGCAGCCAAGACCAGCGGGCCACAAACACAGATACGCAGTATTTT.

The chain joins TRBV5-1 to TRBJ2-5; tentatively, D is TRBD1 (5 bases). Germline assignment: CDR1 SGHRS and CDR2 YFSETQ. The CDR3 runs to 13 residues. Trimming removed 4 bases at V and 1 base at J, with 8 bases between. CDR3 in DNA: TGCGCCAGCAGCGGGGCGGCCCAAGAGACCCAGTACTTC. Protein sequence: CASSGAAQETQYF.

V is TRBV6-5 and J is TRBJ2-7; 8 bases agree with TRBD1. The CDR3 has 12 amino acids. Germline V CDR1 and CDR2: MNHEY, SVGAGI. Trimming took 6 bases from V and 6 from J; bases not matched to a gene: 4. The CDR3 protein is CASRRQGREQYF. CDR3 nucleotide sequence: TGTGCCAGCAGACGACAGGGGCGCGAGCAGTACTTC.

This chain links TRBV6-5 with TRBJ2-3; 11 bases are a match to TRBD2. The CDR3 covers 12 residues. Germline V gene lookup returns CDR1 MNHEY and CDR2 SVGAGI. Trimming at V came to 6 bases and at J to 11 bases, leaving 4 bases not matched to a gene. The CDR3 here is CASRVAGGMQYF. In DNA, the CDR3 is TGTGCCAGCAGGGTAGCGGGAGGGATGCAGTATTTT.

This clone has a single count. The gene calls are TRBV10-3 and TRBJ2-3; D call uncertain. This CDR3 spans 16 amino acids. Germline CDR1 is ENHRY and CDR2 is SYGVKD. V shed 0 bases and J shed 1 base, with 11 bases lying between them. The chain's CDR3 is CAISESFGIRTDTQYF. DNA for the CDR3: TGTGCCATCAGTGAGTCGTTCGGTATACGCACAGATACGCAGTATTTT.

The chain uses TRBV18 and TRBJ2-7; TRBD1 matches at 10 bases. V shed 0 bases, J shed 0 bases, and the junction held 5 bases outside the gene matches. Germline V gene sequence: CDR1 KGHSH, CDR2 LQKENI. There are 17 residues in the CDR3. As DNA, the CDR3 is TGTGCCAGCTCACCACCTCTGGACAGGGGGAGCTCCTACGAGCAGTACTTC. Protein sequence: CASSPPLDRGSSYEQYF.